This T cell receptor (beta chain) originates from a study of shared clonotypes between healthy human individuals. For the study at large: Serving as donors were a couple of women and three men, whose ages spanned 18 to 49.

Measured with immunoSEQ multiplex PCR; TCRdb has only the in-frame clones, and not every one. The data contain about 2 million clones, about 95% of them singletons. Naive CD8 cells lacked CD45RO, underwent positive selection for CCR7 and left out terminally differentiated effector memory CD45RA+ cells. This clone was observed a few times. The V gene's germline CDR1 is LNHDA and CDR2 SQIVND (reference sequence). With 3 bases clipped from V and 7 bases from J, the junction kept 8 bases outside the gene matches. CDR3 size: 15 residues. The chain combines TRBV19 with TRBJ2-1, with 8 positions matching TRBD1. Sequencing was carried out using naive CD8+ T cells sorted from blood. The source of this sequence is a man in his late teens or twenties in good health. CDR3 sequence: CASSIWTGSKNEQFF. DNA for the CDR3: TGTGCCAGTAGTATTTGGACAGGGTCGAAGAATGAGCAGTTCTTC.